A selection of T cell receptor beta chains follows, all from one sample in a study of blood T cell repertoires in COVID-19. Here immunoSEQ multiplex PCR was the method, and the copy in TCRdb shows in-frame clones only, minus some. The repertoire includes fewer than 350,000 clones, approximately 84% of them detected once, and over 2% sits in the top ten. Sequenced sample: peripheral blood. These receptors came from a woman aged 25 to 39 who had recovered from COVID-19. The CDR3 runs from the conserved cysteine through the conserved F or W.

j_gene	v_gene	CDR3aa
TRBJ2-3	TRBV13	CASSSRTSGTDTQYF
TRBJ2-2	TRBV6-5	CASSYASGGTGELFF
TRBJ1-1	TRBV6-5	CATHRGRNTEAFF
TRBJ2-1	TRBV21-1	CASSNRVRETSEQQIYNEQFF
TRBJ1-5	TRBV12-3/TRBV12-4	CASSFQGNQPQHF
TRBJ2-1	TRBV4-2	CASSQESYSNEQFF
TRBJ2-1	TRBV18	CASSHLQAGGSYNEQFF
TRBJ2-2	TRBV6-6	CASSFPTGTGAGELFF
TRBJ2-7	TRBV27	CASSGSGSYEQYF
TRBJ1-2	TRBV25-1	CASSEPTGGGYTF